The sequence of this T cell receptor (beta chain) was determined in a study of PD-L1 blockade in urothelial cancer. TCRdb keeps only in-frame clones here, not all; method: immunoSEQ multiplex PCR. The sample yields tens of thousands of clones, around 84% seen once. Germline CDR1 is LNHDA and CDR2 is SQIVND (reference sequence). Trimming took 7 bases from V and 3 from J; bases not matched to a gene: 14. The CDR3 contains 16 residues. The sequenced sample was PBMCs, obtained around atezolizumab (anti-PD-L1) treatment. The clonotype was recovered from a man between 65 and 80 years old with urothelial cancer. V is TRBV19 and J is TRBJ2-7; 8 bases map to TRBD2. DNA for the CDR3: TGTGCCAGTACTCCCGGAAGCGGGAGTGGTTACTACGAGCAGTACTTC. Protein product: CASTPGSGSGYYEQYF.